The 27 T cell receptor beta chains listed next were all sequenced from one sample in a study of cytomegalovirus exposure and HLA in healthy donors. Repertoires were generated with immunoSEQ multiplex PCR, while TCRdb's copy carries only in-frame clones and drops some. This table has approximately 200,000 clones, around 84% appearing once. Specimen: PBMCs. The receptors here all came from a woman aged 25-40 years in good health and CMV-seropositive.

The chain couples TRBV9 to TRBJ2-7; D possibly corresponds to TRBD2 (5 bases). V shed 0 bases and J shed 5 bases, with 12 bases lying between them. Germline loops: CDR1 SGDLS, CDR2 YYNGEE. This CDR3 is 14 amino acids long. The CDR3 nucleotides read TGTGCCAGCAGCGTAGAGGGAGATCAGGACGAGCAGTACTTC. This sequence encodes CASSVEGDQDEQYF.

The chain joins TRBV2 to TRBJ1-3; 7 nucleotides align to TRBD1. From germline, CDR1 is SNHLY and CDR2 FYNNEI. V lost 5 bases and J lost 0; bases outside the gene matches: 10. The CDR3 extends over 17 amino acids. The CDR3 bases are TGTGCCAGCAGTTCCGCGGGACAGTCTAACTCTGGAAACACCATATATTTT. Amino acid sequence: CASSSAGQSNSGNTIYF.

The chain employs TRBV27 and TRBJ2-7; tentatively, D is TRBD2 (5 bases). Per the germline V gene, CDR1 is MNHEY and CDR2 is SMNVEV (reference sequence). V was shortened by 5 bases and J by 3 bases, with 14 bases between the two germline ends. CDR3 length equals 14 residues. The CDR3: CASSTSPRDYEQYF. Written as DNA, the CDR3 is TGTGCCAGCAGTACGTCCCCCCGGGACTACGAGCAGTACTTC.

The chain has TRBV9 and TRBJ2-2; D gene ambiguous. Looked up from germline, CDR1 is SGDLS and CDR2 is YYNGEE. Trimming took off 0 bases at V and 1 base at J, with 7 bases between the two ends. The length of the CDR3 is 15 residues. This CDR3 is CASSVGAENTGELFF. CDR3 sequence (DNA): TGTGCCAGCAGCGTAGGGGCAGAGAACACCGGGGAGCTGTTTTTT.

This chain links TRBV6-5 with TRBJ1-2; 11 nucleotides agree with TRBD1. Unmatched junction bases numbered 2, after V lost 0 bases and J lost 2 bases. The germline gives CDR1 MNHEY, CDR2 SVGAGI. The CDR3 length is 16 residues. The CDR3 here is CASSYSRTGGNYGYTF. CDR3 DNA sequence: TGTGCCAGCAGTTACTCGAGGACAGGGGGCAACTATGGCTACACCTTC.

The chain uses TRBV5-6 and TRBJ2-7, with 12 bases lining up with TRBD2. CDR3 length: 15 amino acids. The germline gives CDR1 SGHDT, CDR2 YYEEEE. J lost 6 bases, V lost 4 bases, and 8 bases had no gene match. CDR3 sequence (DNA): TGTGCCAGCAGCGACGGGCCGGGACTAGCGGGCGAGCAGTACTTC. Protein: CASSDGPGLAGEQYF.

V and J are TRBV5-6 and TRBJ1-2, with D unresolved. Trimming took off 0 bases at V and 1 base at J, with 10 bases between the two ends. Germline assignment: CDR1 SGHDT and CDR2 YYEEEE. The CDR3 loop spans 15 amino acids. CDR3 nucleotides: TGTGCCAGCAGCTTGGTCACGGCGGATAACTATGGCTACACCTTC. Translating gives CASSLVTADNYGYTF.

The V call is TRBV2, the J call TRBJ1-1; D is ambiguous. CDR1 is SNHLY and CDR2 is FYNNEI in the germline V gene. The CDR3 extends over 11 amino acids. Trimming took off 7 bases at V and 6 bases at J, with 9 bases between the two ends. This CDR3 is CASKQTPEAFF. The CDR3 DNA is TGTGCCAGCAAACAGACCCCTGAAGCTTTCTTT.

J is TRBJ2-3 and V is TRBV5-6; 10 bases align to TRBD2. Trimming took 1 base from V and 2 from J; bases not matched to a gene: 13. From germline, CDR1 is SGHDT and CDR2 YYEEEE. The CDR3 covers 19 residues. The CDR3 region has the DNA TGTGCCAGCAGCTTGCGGGTAGCGGGAGGACAGGGATTCACAGATACGCAGTATTTT. Residues: CASSLRVAGGQGFTDTQYF. Variable domain in full (rest from reference TRBV5-6 and TRBJ2-3): DAGVTQSPTHLIKTRGQQVTLRCSPKSGHDTVSWYQQALGQGPQFIFQYYEEEERQRGNFPDRFSGHQFPNYSSELNVNALLLGDSALYLCASSLRVAGGQGFTDTQYFGPGTRLTVL.

The sample holds one count of this clone. The chain uses TRBV27 and TRBJ1-5; 8 bases match TRBD1. J lost 2 bases, V lost 6 bases, and 6 bases had no gene match. The CDR3 is made up of 15 amino acids. CDR1 is MNHEY, CDR2 SMNVEV, per germline (reference sequence). The chain's CDR3 is CASRHAGGGNQPQHF. The CDR3 DNA reads as TGTGCCAGCAGGCATGCAGGGGGCGGCAATCAGCCCCAGCATTTT.

The chain has TRBV6-5 and TRBJ2-1; D perhaps matches TRBD2 (6 bases). Deletions cut 6 bases from V and 5 bases from J, with 11 bases between. CDR3 length: 13 amino acids. Germline CDR1 reads MNHEY; CDR2 reads SVGAGI. The CDR3 DNA reads TGTGCCAGCAGCGGGGGAAACAACAATGAGCAGTTCTTC. This sequence encodes CASSGGNNNEQFF.

At least ten counts were recorded for this clone. The sample contains more than one DNA sequence encoding this CDR3. The rearrangement joins TRBV4-1 to TRBJ1-2; D gene ambiguous. The germline V and J ends were trimmed by 1 base and 5 bases, with 8 bases remaining between them. Germline V gene sequence: CDR1 MGHRA, CDR2 YSYEKL. The CDR3 spans 13 residues. The CDR3 nucleotides are TGCGCCAGCAGCCAAGTAGCTAGTTATGGCTACACCTTC. It yields the protein CASSQVASYGYTF.

CDR3 residues: CAGASAETYEQYF. CDR3 nucleotides: TGTGCCGGGGCCTCCGCCGAAACCTACGAGCAGTACTTC. The chain employs TRBV2 and TRBJ2-7, with a tentative D call TRBD1 (5 bases). V was clipped by 11 bases and J by 2 bases, with 16 bases between them. CDR3 length: 13 amino acids. The germline gives CDR1 SNHLY, CDR2 FYNNEI.

The rearrangement uses TRBV6-5 and TRBJ1-5; possible D gene TRBD1, 6 bases. Germline loops: CDR1 MNHEY, CDR2 SVGAGI. The CDR3 contains 13 residues. The ends were cut back, 5 bases at V and 7 bases at J, with 12 bases in the middle. CDR3 in amino acids: CASSTTGSQPQHF. The CDR3 DNA is TGTGCCAGCAGTACAACAGGGTCGCAGCCCCAGCATTTT.

The rearrangement uses TRBV9 and TRBJ2-3, with 10 bases that match TRBD2. The germline V gene has CDR1 SGDLS and CDR2 YYNGEE. The J segment lost 3 bases and the V segment lost 4 bases, leaving 2 bases of the junction unmatched. The length of the CDR3 is 14 residues. The CDR3 nucleotides are TGTGCCAGCAGCATACTAGCGGGAACAGATACGCAGTATTTT. This encodes CASSILAGTDTQYF. The complete variable domain, with remaining parts taken from reference TRBV9 and TRBJ2-3, reads DSGVTQTPKHLITATGQRVTLRCSPRSGDLSVYWYQQSLDQGLQFLIQYYNGEERAKGNILERFSAQQFPDLHSELNLSSLELGDSALYFCASSILAGTDTQYFGPGTRLTVL.

This sequence joins TRBV6-1 and TRBJ2-6; no definite D call. V was cut by 4 bases and J by 4 bases, with 8 bases left in between. This CDR3 spans 14 amino acids. Germline CDR1 is MNHNS and CDR2 is SASEGT. CDR3 in amino acids: CASSGQRGANVLTF. CDR3 nucleotide sequence: TGTGCCAGCAGTGGGCAGAGGGGGGCCAACGTCCTGACTTTC.

This chain links TRBV20-1 with TRBJ1-2, with a weak D call TRBD1 (6 bases). V lost 4 bases and J lost 8, with 11 bases in between. Germline CDR1 is DFQATT and CDR2 is SNEGSKA (reference sequence). This CDR3 comprises 11 residues. DNA for the CDR3: TGCAGTGCTAACCAGGGGATCGGCTACACCTTC. Translating it yields CSANQGIGYTF.

In this sample, this clone turned up once. The genes are TRBV27 and TRBJ2-1; 13 bases agree with TRBD2. Germline loops: CDR1 MNHEY, CDR2 SMNVEV (reference sequence). CDR3 length equals 15 residues. The trim removed 4 bases at V and 9 bases at J, leaving 6 bases unmatched. In DNA form, the CDR3 reads TGTGCCAGCAGTTACGGACTAGCGGGAGTCAGTGAGCAGTTCTTC. It encodes CASSYGLAGVSEQFF.

V usage is TRBV7-2 and J usage is TRBJ2-7; 7 bases map to TRBD2. J gave up 6 bases and V 4 bases, and 9 bases lay outside the gene matches. The CDR3 spans 14 residues. Germline V CDR1 and CDR2: SGHTA, FQGNSA. In DNA, the CDR3 is TGTGCCAGCAGCTCCAGGCGGGAGACGGGCGAGCAGTACTTC. This gives the protein CASSSRRETGEQYF.

The chain combines TRBV13 with TRBJ2-7, with TRBD1 matching over 10 bases. This CDR3 is 14 amino acids long. The germline V gene has CDR1 PRHDT and CDR2 FYEKMQ (reference sequence). Unmatched junction bases numbered 4, after V lost 3 bases and J lost 5 bases. The CDR3 sequence is CASSLGQGRDEQYF. The CDR3 bases are TGTGCCAGCAGCTTGGGACAGGGGAGAGACGAGCAGTACTTC.

This clone has just one count. CDR3 sequence (DNA): TGTGCCAGCAGTTACTCCGGGACAGCCTATAACAATGAGCAGTTCTTC. This encodes CASSYSGTAYNNEQFF. The chain joins TRBV6-5 to TRBJ2-1; 7 nucleotides line up with TRBD1. After removal of 0 bases from V and 5 bases from J, the junction contained 7 bases not matched to a gene. This CDR3 spans 16 amino acids. Germline lookup yields CDR1 MNHEY and CDR2 SVGAGI.

The V call is TRBV11-3, the J call TRBJ2-5; 7 bases agree with TRBD1. Germline V gene data show CDR1 as SGHNT and CDR2 as YENEEA. There are 15 residues in the CDR3. Germline trimming cut 1 base from V and 5 bases from J; bases unmatched to any gene: 7. The CDR3 DNA is TGTGCCAGCAGCTTAGGTCAACAGGGGCTGGAGACCCAGTACTTC. It is translated as CASSLGQQGLETQYF.

This chain connects TRBV5-6 to TRBJ2-1; D is possibly TRBD2 (5 bases). The germline V and J ends were trimmed by 4 bases and 0 bases, with 11 bases remaining between them. This CDR3 is built from 15 residues. The germline gives CDR1 SGHDT, CDR2 YYEEEE. The CDR3 coding sequence is TGTGCCAGCAGCCCGGACTTAAGCTCCTACAATGAGCAGTTCTTC. It codes for CASSPDLSSYNEQFF.

The V and J genes are TRBV28 and TRBJ2-7; D may be TRBD1 (5 bases). Germline V CDR1 and CDR2: MDHEN, SYDVKM. Trimming took off 3 bases at V and 4 bases at J, with 16 bases between the two ends. The CDR3 has 15 amino acids. CDR3: CASSLLQVGSYEQYF. The CDR3 DNA reads as TGTGCCAGCAGTTTGTTACAGGTTGGTTCGTACGAGCAGTACTTC.

The chain joins TRBV2 to TRBJ2-3; 10 bases are shared with TRBD2. This CDR3 is 14 amino acids long. V gave up 7 bases and J gave up 3 bases; unmatched junction bases: 4. The germline V gene has CDR1 SNHLY and CDR2 FYNNEI. Here the CDR3 DNA reads TGTGCCAGCAAGCGGGAGGGCCCTACAGATACGCAGTATTTT. It codes for CASKREGPTDTQYF.

The rearrangement links TRBV15 to TRBJ1-4; D not certain. Germline V gives CDR1 LNHNV, CDR2 YYDKDF (reference sequence). The CDR3 covers 16 residues. V was pared by 0 bases and J by 2 bases, with 10 bases between. CDR3 coding DNA: TGTGCCACCAGCAGAGAACTAATGAGGACTAATGAAAAACTGTTTTTT. It specifies CATSRELMRTNEKLFF.

The chain links TRBV15 to TRBJ1-2; tentative D call: TRBD1 (5 bases). Trimming stripped 3 bases from V and 3 bases from J, with 17 bases between. CDR3 length: 16 residues. CDR1 LNHNV and CDR2 YYDKDF come from the germline V gene (reference sequence). CDR3 in DNA: TGTGCCACCAGCAGTATGGGACTTCCCGCGTACTATGGCTACACCTTC. This translates into CATSSMGLPAYYGYTF.